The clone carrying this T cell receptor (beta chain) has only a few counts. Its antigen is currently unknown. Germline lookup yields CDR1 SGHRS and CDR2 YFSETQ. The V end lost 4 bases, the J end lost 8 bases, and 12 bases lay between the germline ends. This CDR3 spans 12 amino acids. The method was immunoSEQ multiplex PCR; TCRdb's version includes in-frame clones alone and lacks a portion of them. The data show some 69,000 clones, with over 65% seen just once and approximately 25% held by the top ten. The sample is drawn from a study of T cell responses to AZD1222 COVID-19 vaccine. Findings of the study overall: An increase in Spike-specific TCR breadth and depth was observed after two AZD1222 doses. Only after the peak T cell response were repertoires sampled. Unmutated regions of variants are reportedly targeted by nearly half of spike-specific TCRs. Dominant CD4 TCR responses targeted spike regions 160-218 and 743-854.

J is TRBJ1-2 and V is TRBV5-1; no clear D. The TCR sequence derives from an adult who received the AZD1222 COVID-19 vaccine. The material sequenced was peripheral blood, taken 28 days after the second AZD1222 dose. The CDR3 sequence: CASSMYSLGYTF. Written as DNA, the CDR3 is TGCGCCAGCAGCATGTATTCTTTAGGCTACACCTTC.